These T cell receptor beta chains were read from a single sample in a study of T cell changes during pregnancy in multiple sclerosis. Libraries were prepared by immunoSEQ multiplex PCR; TCRdb keeps only in-frame clonotypes and omits some of them. The profile shows under 55,000 clones, about 91% of them singletons. The specimen was CD8+ T cells from peripheral blood mononuclear cells, collected after pregnancy. Every receptor here comes from a female donor with multiple sclerosis, enrolled in a pregnancy study. Both conserved end residues are part of each CDR3. The D gene is left open where the match is weak. A row's size may be missing; if present it is once, few, many or a size class.

V	size	D	J	DNA	CDR3
TRBV11-2	NA	TRBD1	TRBJ1-2	TGTGCCAGCAGCTTATTGCGGGACAGTCTAAGGATGCACTATGGCTACACCTTC	CASSLLRDSLRMHYGYTF
TRBV5-1	NA	NA	TRBJ1-4	TGCGCCAGCGGCTCGGGGGAAAAACTGTTTTTT	CASGSGEKLFF
TRBV5-1	NA	NA	TRBJ1-1	TGCGCCAGCAGCTTGGGCGGGGAGGGAATAGGCACTGAAGCTTTCTTT	CASSLGGEGIGTEAFF
TRBV7-8	NA	NA	TRBJ1-1	TGTGCCAGCAGCCTAGGACAGCAGAACACTGAAGCTTTCTTT	CASSLGQQNTEAFF
TRBV2	NA	TRBD2	TRBJ2-2	TGTGCCAGCAGTGACCCACTAGCGGGGGTGAACACCGGGGAGCTGTTTTTT	CASSDPLAGVNTGELFF
TRBV5-4	NA	TRBD1	TRBJ1-2	TGTGCCAGCAGCGGACCCCGGACAGGGGTCAGGTATGGCTACACCTTC	CASSGPRTGVRYGYTF
TRBV29-1	NA	NA	TRBJ1-2	TGCAGCGTTCGGGAGATCGGGGGCTACACCTTC	CSVREIGGYTF
TRBV29-1	NA	NA	TRBJ1-3	TGCAGCGTTGTCGCTGGAAACACCATATATTTT	CSVVAGNTIYF
TRBV9	few	TRBD2	TRBJ2-1	TGTGCCAGCAGCGTATCTAGCGGGGGGGATGAGCAGTTCTTC	CASSVSSGGDEQFF
TRBV27	NA	NA	TRBJ1-1	TGTGCCAGCAGTCTGGGTTCGGGGGGCACTGAAGCTTTCTTT	CASSLGSGGTEAFF
TRBV6-6	once	NA	TRBJ2-1	TGTGCCAGCAGGGTGGACAGTCCCAGCAATGAGCAGTTCTTC	CASRVDSPSNEQFF
TRBV7-8	NA	TRBD2	TRBJ2-1	TGTGCCAGCAGCTCTTTCGGACTAGCGGGGGTGTTCTTC	CASSSFGLAGVFF
TRBV9	once	TRBD2	TRBJ2-2	TGTGCCAGCAGCGCTAGCGGGGGGATGAACGGGGAGCTGTTTTTT	CASSASGGMNGELFF
TRBV2	NA	TRBD2	TRBJ2-2	TGTGCCAGCAGTGATGGGGCAGGGAGGGACACCGGGGAGCTGTTTTTT	CASSDGAGRDTGELFF
TRBV4-1	NA	TRBD1	TRBJ2-7	TGCGCCAGCAGCCAAGGGCCCGGGACAGCCTACGAGCAGTACTTC	CASSQGPGTAYEQYF